This T cell receptor (beta chain) was captured in a study of CDR3 diversity in severe acne. TCRdb itself ran the PCR reads through MiXCR, one entry per CDR3 protein. In the table there are 97,000 or so distinct CDR3 sequences, approximately 47% of which are singletons. Germline lookup yields CDR1 ENHRY and CDR2 SYGVKD. Trimming left V 10 bases short and J 5 bases short, with 21 bases between. This CDR3 contains 14 residues. The source material was blood. This sequence originates from a male donor with acne. This sequence joins TRBV10-3 and TRBJ2-7, with a possible D match to TRBD2 (5 bases). DNA of the CDR3: TGTGCCAGCAGCCCCAATTCGCTGAGGGACGAGCAGTACTTC. Translated: CASSPNSLRDEQYF.